This T cell receptor (beta chain) was obtained from a study of blood T cell repertoires in COVID-19 (dated by TCRdb to 2020 to 2022). The study in broad terms: Samples covering the acute and convalescent phases of COVID-19 were provided by collaborators in the United States, Italy and Spain. The repertoires were released in a freely available public database intended as a resource for research on the immune response to SARS-CoV-2. Subjects who had been exposed to COVID-19, were actively infected with it, or had recovered from it provided the deeply sampled blood TCRbeta repertoires that made up the dataset. Where available, HLA class I and class II types were obtained from metadata supplied by the sample provider rather than from assay-based typing. The material from the prospective study consisted of cDNA or gDNA derived from T cells, B-cell-depleted T cells, or PBMCs. The samples were drawn from two sources: the first 160 participants of the ongoing ImmuneRACE study, and 1,254 subjects contributed by 6 global collaborators. Sample metadata almost always included a de-identified subject ID, COVID-19 status, age in years and sex. Overall study outcomes, separate from this receptor: How much clinical and demographic metadata was included differed by source and by participant, and the metadata was provided uncurated.

The immunoSEQ Assay, a bias-controlled multiplex PCR, was used to amplify TCRbeta CDR3 regions from genomic DNA. The paper's processing steps were these. Within the assay, amplification of reference gene primers was used to estimate how many nucleated cells each sample contained. To quantify the absolute abundance of each unique TCRbeta CDR3 rearrangement, sequence reads were collapsed and filtered. Productive Simpson clonality was computed per sample as the square root of Simpson's diversity index over productive rearrangements. TCRdb retrieved this table from immuneACCESS and kept in-frame rearrangements only. Not all clones are present; in checked studies, unresolved V genes account for under half, and no reason is known for the remainder. That table furnishes V, J and clone size, whereas the DNA furnished D and trimming. Here the sample has roughly 440,000 clones; approximately 90% occur a single time. The ten largest make up around an eighth of the sample.

In regard to this clone: Its antigen is unknown. There are no base qualities to consult, and no much larger clone falls within one base.

One collaborating source in Seattle enrolled patients while the patients were actively infected and followed the patients over time throughout the course of disease. Each collaborating institution followed its own protocols to collect whole blood in K2EDTA tubes. For TCRbeta analysis, collaborators shipped samples as frozen whole blood, isolated PBMCs, or DNA extracted from either of those sample types. The cysteine opens and the phenylalanine closes a CDR3 of 16 amino acids. Only the CDR3 region is kept as DNA, spanning 48 bases read in frame from base 1. The germline V gene specifies MNHNS as CDR1 and SASEGT as CDR2. V trim: 3 bases; J trim: 7 bases; unmatched bases: 11.

This receptor was taken from a woman aged 45 to 65 with COVID-19, enrolled during active disease. The V and J segments used are TRBV6-1 and TRBJ2-1, with TRBD2 matching 8 junction bases. Material: peripheral blood. The nucleotides read TGTGCCAGCAGTGAGGAAAGCGGGGGTGGCGGTAATGAGCAGTTCTTC. The resulting protein is CASSEESGGGGNEQFF.